This T cell receptor beta chain was observed in a study of blood T cells in healthy people across ages. General study findings and limits: Unsorted PBMC input precluded a conclusive naive versus antigen-experienced comparison.

As to this clonotype: The antigen is undetermined.

V lost 5 bases and J 2 bases, leaving 21 bases between the germline ends. CDR3 length equals 17 residues. Germline V gene data show CDR1 as MDHEN and CDR2 as SYDVKM. Peripheral blood from each donor was collected in a volume of 9.5 to 10 milliliters. Sample-barcoded 5' priming and a J-beta primer mix drove a second PCR of about 7 to 11 cycles. Each TCR beta cDNA got a 12-nucleotide random molecular identifier. TCRdb processed the 5' RACE reads anew with MiXCR; each CDR3 protein has one entry. The sample lists roughly 730,000 distinct CDR3 sequences, 56% occurring once. Specimen: blood. The source is a man between 35 and 55 years old in good health. The chain links TRBV28 to TRBJ1-2; D is perhaps TRBD1 (6 bases). The CDR3 nucleotides read TGTGCCAGCAGTACGTCACTTACAGGGTCATCAAACTATGGCTACACCTTC. It specifies CASSTSLTGSSNYGYTF.